Listed here is a single T cell receptor beta chain. The antigen is undetermined. This sample is part of a study of T-cell memory formation after mild COVID-19. Study-wide results and caveats: Some clones that responded were present in memory (sampled pre-infection), which suggests cross-reactive memory joined. Day 15 to 85 contracting clones showed balanced CD4/CD8; day 15 to 37 expanders favored CD4+. CD4+ contracting clones lay mainly in CM and EM, CD8+ ones in EMRA.

5'RACE, which relied on constant-segment primers, yielded TCR alpha and TCR beta cDNA libraries carrying sample barcodes and UMIs. TCRdb called the 5' RACE reads again in MiXCR, with one record for every CDR3 protein. Among about 150,000 distinct CDR3 sequences listed, 19% were seen once. V lost 5 bases to trimming and J lost 9 bases, with 7 bases between them. This CDR3 comprises 11 residues. Sample: PBMCs or a T cell subset sorted from them (not recorded which). This rearrangement joins TRBV12-3 or TRBV12-4 to TRBJ2-2; D is uncertain. This sequence was found in an adult woman who had mild COVID-19 (a few samples of this study predate the infection). Cell type and time point are not known. CDR3 sequence reads: CASSQGRELFF. The CDR3 bases are TGTGCCAGCAGTCAAGGCAGGGAGCTGTTTTTT.